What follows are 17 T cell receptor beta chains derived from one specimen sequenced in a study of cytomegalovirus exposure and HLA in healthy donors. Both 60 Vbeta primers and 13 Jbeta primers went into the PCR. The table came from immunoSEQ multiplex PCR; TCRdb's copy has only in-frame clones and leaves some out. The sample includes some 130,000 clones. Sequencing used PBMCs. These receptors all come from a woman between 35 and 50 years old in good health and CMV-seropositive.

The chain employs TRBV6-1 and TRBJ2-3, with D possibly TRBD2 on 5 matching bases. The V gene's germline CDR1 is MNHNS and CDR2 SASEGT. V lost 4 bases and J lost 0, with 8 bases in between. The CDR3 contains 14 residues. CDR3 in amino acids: CASSAQRSTDTQYF. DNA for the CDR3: TGTGCCAGCAGTGCGCAGCGGAGCACAGATACGCAGTATTTT.

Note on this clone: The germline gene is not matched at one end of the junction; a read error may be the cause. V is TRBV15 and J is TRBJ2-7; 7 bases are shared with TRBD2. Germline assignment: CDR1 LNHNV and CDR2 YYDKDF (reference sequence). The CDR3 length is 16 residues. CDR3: CATSRESGDLSYEQYF. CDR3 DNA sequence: TGTGCCACCAGCAGAGAAAGCGGGGACCTCTCCTACGAGCAGTACTTT. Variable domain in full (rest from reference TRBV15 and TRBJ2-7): DAMVIQNPRYQVTQFGKPVTLSCSQTLNHNVMYWYQQKSSQAPKLLFHYYDKDFNNEADTPDNFQSRRPNTSFCFLDIRSPGLGDTAMYLCATSRESGDLSYEQYFGPGTRLTVT.

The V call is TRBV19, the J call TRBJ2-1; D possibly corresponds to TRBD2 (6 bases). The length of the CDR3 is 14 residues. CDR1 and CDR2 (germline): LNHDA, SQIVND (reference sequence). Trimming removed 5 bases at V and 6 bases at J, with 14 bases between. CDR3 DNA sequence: TGTGCCAGTAGTGTATCGACTAGGGGCAATGAGCAGTTCTTC. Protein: CASSVSTRGNEQFF.

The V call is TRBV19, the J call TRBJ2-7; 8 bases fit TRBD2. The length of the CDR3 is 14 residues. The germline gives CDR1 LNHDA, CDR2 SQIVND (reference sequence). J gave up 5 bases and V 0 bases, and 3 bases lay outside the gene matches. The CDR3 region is CASSIEGLVDEQYF. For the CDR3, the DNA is TGTGCCAGTAGTATAGAGGGACTAGTAGACGAGCAGTACTTC.

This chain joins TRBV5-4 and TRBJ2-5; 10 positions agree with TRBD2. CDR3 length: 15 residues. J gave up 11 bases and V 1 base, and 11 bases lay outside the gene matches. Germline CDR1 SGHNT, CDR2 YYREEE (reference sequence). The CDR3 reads CASSLNLAGVEEQYF. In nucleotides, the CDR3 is TGTGCCAGCAGCTTGAATCTAGCGGGAGTAGAGGAGCAGTACTTC. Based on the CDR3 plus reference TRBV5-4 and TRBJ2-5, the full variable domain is ETGVTQSPTHLIKTRGQQVTLRCSSQSGHNTVSWYQQALGQGPQFIFQYYREEENGRGNFPPRFSGLQFPNYSSELNVNALELDDSALYLCASSLNLAGVEEQYFGPGTRLLVL.

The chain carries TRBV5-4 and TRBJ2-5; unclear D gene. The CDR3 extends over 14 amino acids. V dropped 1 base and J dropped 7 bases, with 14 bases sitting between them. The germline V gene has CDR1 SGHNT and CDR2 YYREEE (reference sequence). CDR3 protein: CASSLLATVGTQYF. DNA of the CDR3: TGTGCCAGCAGCTTGTTAGCCACCGTGGGGACCCAGTACTTC. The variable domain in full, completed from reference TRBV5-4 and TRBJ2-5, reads ETGVTQSPTHLIKTRGQQVTLRCSSQSGHNTVSWYQQALGQGPQFIFQYYREEENGRGNFPPRFSGLQFPNYSSELNVNALELDDSALYLCASSLLATVGTQYFGPGTRLLVL.

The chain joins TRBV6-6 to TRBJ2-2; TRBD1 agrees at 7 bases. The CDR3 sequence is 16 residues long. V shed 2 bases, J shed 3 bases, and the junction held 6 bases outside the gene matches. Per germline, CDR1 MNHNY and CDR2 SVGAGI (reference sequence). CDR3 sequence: CASSYTGARDTGELFF. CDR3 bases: TGTGCCAGCAGTTACACAGGGGCGAGGGACACCGGGGAGCTGTTTTTT.

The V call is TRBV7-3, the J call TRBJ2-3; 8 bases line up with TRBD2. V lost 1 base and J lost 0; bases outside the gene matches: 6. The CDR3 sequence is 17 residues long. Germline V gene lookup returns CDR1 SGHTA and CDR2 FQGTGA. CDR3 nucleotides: TGTGCCAGCAGCTTAAACCCGCGGGGGGCGAGCACAGATACGCAGTATTTT. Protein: CASSLNPRGASTDTQYF.

CDR3: CASSGDSYLHGYTF. The DNA for the CDR3 is TGTGCCAGCAGCGGGGACAGCTATTTACATGGCTACACCTTC. The V and J genes are TRBV5-5 and TRBJ1-2, with 7 bases that match TRBD1. The J segment lost 6 bases and the V segment lost 4 bases, leaving 9 bases of the junction unmatched. CDR3 length equals 14 residues. The germline CDR1 and CDR2 sequences are SGHKS and YYEKEE (reference sequence).

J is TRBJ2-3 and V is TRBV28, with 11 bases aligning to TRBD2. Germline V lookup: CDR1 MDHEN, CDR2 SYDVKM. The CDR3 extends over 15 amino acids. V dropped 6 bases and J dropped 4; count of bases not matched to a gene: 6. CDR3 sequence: CASRISGRASDTQYF. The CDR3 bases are TGTGCCAGCAGGATTAGCGGGAGGGCTTCAGATACGCAGTATTTT.

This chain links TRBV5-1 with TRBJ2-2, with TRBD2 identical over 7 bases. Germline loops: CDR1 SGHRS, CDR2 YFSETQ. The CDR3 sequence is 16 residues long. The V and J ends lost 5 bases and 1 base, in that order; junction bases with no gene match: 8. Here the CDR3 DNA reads TGCGCCAGCAGGCCAGCGGGATTTTTGAACACCGGGGAGCTGTTTTTT. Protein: CASRPAGFLNTGELFF.

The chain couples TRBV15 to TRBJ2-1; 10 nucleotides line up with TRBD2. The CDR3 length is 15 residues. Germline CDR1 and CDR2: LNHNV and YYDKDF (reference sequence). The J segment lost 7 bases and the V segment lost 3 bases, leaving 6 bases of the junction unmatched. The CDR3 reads CATSRKAGGPNEQFF. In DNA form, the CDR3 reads TGTGCCACCAGCAGGAAAGCGGGAGGGCCAAATGAGCAGTTCTTC.

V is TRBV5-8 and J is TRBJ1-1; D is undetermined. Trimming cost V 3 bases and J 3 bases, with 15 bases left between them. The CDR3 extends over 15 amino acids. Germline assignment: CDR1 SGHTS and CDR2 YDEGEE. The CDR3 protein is CASSSYLTGDTEAFF. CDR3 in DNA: TGTGCCAGCAGCTCTTATCTTACGGGTGACACTGAAGCTTTCTTT. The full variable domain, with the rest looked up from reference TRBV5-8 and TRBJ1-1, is EAGVTQSPTHLIKTRGQQATLRCSPISGHTSVYWYQQALGLGLQFLLWYDEGEERNRGNFPPRFSGRQFPNYSSELNVNALELEDSALYLCASSSYLTGDTEAFFGQGTRLTVV.

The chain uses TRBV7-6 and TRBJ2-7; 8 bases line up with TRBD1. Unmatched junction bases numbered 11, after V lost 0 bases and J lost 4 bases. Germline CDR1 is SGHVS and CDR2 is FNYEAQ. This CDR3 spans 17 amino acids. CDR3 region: CASSLAARGRESYEQYF. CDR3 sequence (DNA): TGTGCCAGCAGCTTAGCGGCCAGGGGGCGCGAGTCGTACGAGCAGTACTTC.

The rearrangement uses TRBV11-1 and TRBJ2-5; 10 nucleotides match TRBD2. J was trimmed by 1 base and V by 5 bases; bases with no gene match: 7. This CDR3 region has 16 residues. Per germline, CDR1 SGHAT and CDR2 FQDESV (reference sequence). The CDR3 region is CASSLGLAESQETQYF. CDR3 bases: TGTGCCAGCAGCCTCGGACTAGCGGAATCCCAAGAGACCCAGTACTTC.

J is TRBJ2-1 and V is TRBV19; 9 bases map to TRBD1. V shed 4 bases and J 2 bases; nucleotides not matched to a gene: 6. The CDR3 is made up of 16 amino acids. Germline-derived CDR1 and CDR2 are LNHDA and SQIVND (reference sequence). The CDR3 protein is CASSSYGTGPYNEQFF. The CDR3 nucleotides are TGTGCCAGTAGTAGCTATGGGACAGGGCCCTACAATGAGCAGTTCTTC. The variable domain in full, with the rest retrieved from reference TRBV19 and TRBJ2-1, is DGGITQSPKYLFRKEGQNVTLSCEQNLNHDAMYWYRQDPGQGLRLIYYSQIVNDFQKGDIAEGYSVSREKKESFPLTVTSAQKNPTAFYLCASSSYGTGPYNEQFFGPGTRLTVL.

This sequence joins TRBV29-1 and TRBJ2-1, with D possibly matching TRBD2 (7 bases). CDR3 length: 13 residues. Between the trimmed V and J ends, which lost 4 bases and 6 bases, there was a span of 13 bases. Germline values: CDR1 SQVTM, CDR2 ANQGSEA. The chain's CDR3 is CSVASGGGNEQFF. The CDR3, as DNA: TGCAGCGTTGCTAGCGGAGGGGGCAATGAGCAGTTCTTC.